This is a list of T cell receptor beta chains from one sample in a study of memory CD4+ T cells and cytomegalovirus serostatus. Assay: immunoSEQ multiplex PCR; the TCRdb copy retains only in-frame clones and omits some. The data show nearly 60,000 clones, around 80% seen once. Sequenced material: memory CD4+ T cells from blood. These receptors all stem from an adult in good health and CMV-seronegative. Both conserved end residues are part of each CDR3. The D gene is left open where the match is weak. Rows give clone size only sometimes, using once, few, many, or a class for an expanded clone.

D: -
J: TRBJ1-3
size: -
length: 16
V: TRBV2
CDR3: CASKTGPPSSGNTIYF
DNA: TGTGCCAGCAAGACAGGACCCCCGAGCTCTGGAAACACCATATATTTT

D: -
J: TRBJ2-5
size: -
length: 14
V: TRBV5-4
CDR3: CASSLVSGRETQYF
DNA: TGTGCCAGCAGCTTGGTGTCGGGGCGAGAGACCCAGTACTTC

D: TRBD1
J: TRBJ2-7
size: -
length: 14
V: TRBV7-9
CDR3: CASSLTGGNAEQYF
DNA: TGTGCCAGCAGCTTGACAGGGGGCAATGCCGAGCAGTACTTC

D: -
J: TRBJ1-1
size: -
length: 12
V: TRBV2
CDR3: CASSERTTEAFF
DNA: TGTGCCAGCAGTGAGAGGACGACTGAAGCTTTCTTT

D: TRBD2
J: TRBJ2-5
size: once
length: 14
V: TRBV7-9
CDR3: CASSLAGAGETQYF
DNA: TGTGCCAGCAGCTTAGCGGGAGCGGGGGAGACCCAGTACTTC

D: -
J: TRBJ1-1
size: few
length: 14
V: TRBV29-1
CDR3: CSVVSRGLNTEAFF
DNA: TGCAGCGTTGTATCAAGGGGATTGAACACTGAAGCTTTCTTT

D: -
J: TRBJ1-1
size: -
length: 14
V: TRBV7-8
CDR3: CASSLTEIQHEAFF
DNA: TGTGCCAGCAGCCTGACAGAGATACAACATGAAGCTTTCTTT

D: -
J: TRBJ1-1
size: many
length: 14
V: TRBV19
CDR3: CASSSTGRIGEAFF
DNA: TGTGCCAGTAGTAGCACAGGGAGGATAGGGGAAGCTTTCTTT

D: -
J: TRBJ2-3
size: few
length: 15
V: TRBV30
CDR3: CAWGTGTLGTDTQYF
DNA: TGTGCCTGGGGGACCGGGACTTTAGGCACAGATACGCAGTATTTT

D: TRBD1
J: TRBJ2-5
size: -
length: 14
V: TRBV5-8
CDR3: CASSWGQMVETQYF
DNA: TGTGCCAGCAGCTGGGGACAGATGGTCGAGACCCAGTACTTC

D: -
J: TRBJ2-6
size: once
length: 15
V: TRBV6-1
CDR3: CASSDPRSGANVLTF
DNA: TGTGCCAGCAGTGACCCGAGGTCTGGGGCCAACGTCCTGACTTTC

D: TRBD1
J: TRBJ2-3
size: -
length: 14
V: TRBV6-1
CDR3: CASVRDRGPDTQYF
DNA: TGTGCCAGCGTCCGGGACAGGGGGCCAGATACGCAGTATTTT

D: -
J: TRBJ2-2
size: -
length: 15
V: TRBV6-6
CDR3: CASSYSEGRTGELFF
DNA: TGTGCCAGCAGTTACTCGGAGGGTAGGACCGGGGAGCTGTTTTTT

D: -
J: TRBJ2-7
size: -
length: 12
V: TRBV27
CDR3: CASSSHTYEQYF
DNA: TGTGCCAGCAGTTCCCATACCTACGAGCAGTACTTC

D: TRBD1
J: TRBJ2-3
size: -
length: 17
V: TRBV15
CDR3: CATSRDQRQGLTDTQYF
DNA: TGTGCCACCAGCAGAGATCAACGACAGGGGTTGACAGATACGCAGTATTTT

D: -
J: TRBJ2-7
size: -
length: 13
V: TRBV13
CDR3: CASKGGFSYEQYF
DNA: TGTGCCAGCAAGGGGGGTTTCTCCTACGAGCAGTACTTC

D: TRBD1
J: TRBJ1-2
size: -
length: 13
V: TRBV7-3
CDR3: CASSLHRGFGYTF
DNA: TGTGCCAGCAGCTTACACAGGGGTTTTGGCTACACCTTC

D: -
J: TRBJ2-5
size: few
length: 15
V: TRBV12-5
CDR3: CASGYYNRAGETQYF
DNA: TGTGCTAGTGGTTACTACAACCGGGCTGGGGAGACCCAGTACTTC

D: -
J: TRBJ2-1
size: -
length: 16
V: TRBV7-2
CDR3: CASSPRAMGANNEQFF
DNA: TGTGCCAGCAGCCCTAGGGCGATGGGGGCCAACAATGAGCAGTTCTTC

D: -
J: TRBJ2-7
size: -
length: 16
V: TRBV7-6
CDR3: CASSLETAGTPYEQYF
DNA: TGTGCCAGCAGCTTAGAGACTGCAGGGACTCCCTACGAGCAGTACTTC

D: -
J: TRBJ2-3
size: -
length: 15
V: TRBV4-1
CDR3: CASSVSTHSTDTQYF
DNA: TGCGCCAGCAGCGTCTCTACTCATAGCACAGATACGCAGTATTTT

D: TRBD1
J: TRBJ2-1
size: -
length: 15
V: TRBV5-4
CDR3: CASTGGTGAYNEQFF
DNA: TGTGCCAGCACCGGCGGGACAGGGGCCTACAATGAGCAGTTCTTC

D: TRBD2
J: TRBJ2-3
size: -
length: 16
V: TRBV13
CDR3: CASSYRTSGRTDTQYF
DNA: TGTGCCAGCAGCTATCGGACTAGCGGGAGAACAGATACGCAGTATTTT

D: -
J: TRBJ1-5
size: few
length: 16
V: TRBV28
CDR3: CASSLSSPYSNQPQHF
DNA: TGTGCCAGCAGTTTATCTTCCCCCTATAGCAATCAGCCCCAGCATTTT

D: -
J: TRBJ2-7
size: -
length: 14
V: TRBV11-2
CDR3: CASTLWTVSYEQYF
DNA: TGTGCCAGCACCCTCTGGACGGTCTCCTACGAGCAGTACTTC

D: -
J: TRBJ1-3
size: -
length: 13
V: TRBV5-4
CDR3: CASSLKAGNTIYF
DNA: TGTGCCAGCAGCTTGAAGGCTGGAAACACCATATATTTT

D: -
J: TRBJ1-4
size: -
length: 14
V: TRBV6-5
CDR3: CASIPGSANEKLFF
DNA: TGTGCCAGCATTCCTGGCTCTGCTAATGAAAAACTGTTTTTT

D: TRBD1
J: TRBJ2-7
size: -
length: 16
V: TRBV5-1
CDR3: CASSSPLGQGRYEQYF
DNA: TGCGCCAGCAGCTCCCCCCTTGGACAGGGCCGCTACGAGCAGTACTTC

D: -
J: TRBJ1-3
size: -
length: 14
V: TRBV6-1
CDR3: CASRRDNSGNTIYF
DNA: TGTGCCAGCCGTCGGGACAACTCTGGAAACACCATATATTTT

D: TRBD1
J: TRBJ1-2
size: once
length: 12
V: TRBV5-1
CDR3: CASSSGGEGYTF
DNA: TGCGCCAGCAGCTCAGGGGGCGAGGGCTACACCTTC

D: TRBD2
J: TRBJ2-7
size: -
length: 17
V: TRBV19
CDR3: CASSTASGRASSYEQYF
DNA: TGTGCCAGTAGTACGGCTAGCGGGAGGGCCTCTTCCTACGAGCAGTACTTC

D: -
J: TRBJ1-2
size: -
length: 13
V: TRBV6-1
CDR3: CASSEEVGRGYTF
DNA: TGTGCCAGCAGTGAAGAGGTTGGGAGAGGCTACACCTTC

D: TRBD2
J: TRBJ2-7
size: -
length: 16
V: TRBV7-8
CDR3: CASSLASGSLSYEQYF
DNA: TGTGCCAGCAGCTTAGCTAGCGGGAGTCTCTCCTACGAGCAGTACTTC

D: TRBD2
J: TRBJ2-1
size: -
length: 17
V: TRBV4-1
CDR3: CASSQGLAVSSYNEQFF
DNA: TGCGCCAGCAGCCAGGGACTAGCGGTTAGCTCCTACAATGAGCAGTTCTTC

D: -
J: TRBJ1-1
size: once
length: 15
V: TRBV5-3
CDR3: CARSIRRRLNTEAFF
DNA: TGTGCCAGAAGCATACGACGTCGGTTGAACACTGAAGCTTTCTTT

D: TRBD1
J: TRBJ1-1
size: -
length: 15
V: TRBV10-2
CDR3: CASRDRGRPNTEAFF
DNA: TGCGCCAGCAGAGACAGGGGGCGTCCGAACACTGAAGCTTTCTTT

D: TRBD1
J: TRBJ2-7
size: -
length: 15
V: TRBV7-8
CDR3: CASSVNRGPSYEQYF
DNA: TGTGCCAGCAGCGTTAACAGGGGGCCGTCCTACGAGCAGTACTTC

D: TRBD1
J: TRBJ1-3
size: -
length: 16
V: TRBV7-2
CDR3: CASSEGLRTGGNTIYF
DNA: TGTGCCAGCAGCGAGGGATTGCGGACAGGGGGAAACACCATATATTTT

D: TRBD2
J: TRBJ2-3
size: few
length: 15
V: TRBV4-3
CDR3: CASSERGGGTDTQYF
DNA: TGCGCCAGCAGCGAACGCGGGGGAGGCACAGATACGCAGTATTTT

D: TRBD1
J: TRBJ1-2
size: -
length: 13
V: TRBV2
CDR3: CASRQGTSDGYTF
DNA: TGTGCCAGCCGACAGGGGACCTCTGACGGCTACACCTTC

D: TRBD1
J: TRBJ1-1
size: -
length: 14
V: TRBV4-1
CDR3: CASSQGLRQGEAFF
DNA: TGCGCCAGCAGCCAGGGACTCCGACAGGGTGAAGCTTTCTTT

D: TRBD1
J: TRBJ1-2
size: -
length: 13
V: TRBV28
CDR3: CATRQGAEYGYTF
DNA: TGTGCCACCAGGCAGGGGGCGGAATATGGCTACACCTTC

D: -
J: TRBJ1-5
size: -
length: 16
V: TRBV5-5
CDR3: CASSLGRSMFDQPQHF
DNA: TGTGCCAGCAGCTTAGGCAGATCTATGTTCGATCAGCCCCAGCATTTT